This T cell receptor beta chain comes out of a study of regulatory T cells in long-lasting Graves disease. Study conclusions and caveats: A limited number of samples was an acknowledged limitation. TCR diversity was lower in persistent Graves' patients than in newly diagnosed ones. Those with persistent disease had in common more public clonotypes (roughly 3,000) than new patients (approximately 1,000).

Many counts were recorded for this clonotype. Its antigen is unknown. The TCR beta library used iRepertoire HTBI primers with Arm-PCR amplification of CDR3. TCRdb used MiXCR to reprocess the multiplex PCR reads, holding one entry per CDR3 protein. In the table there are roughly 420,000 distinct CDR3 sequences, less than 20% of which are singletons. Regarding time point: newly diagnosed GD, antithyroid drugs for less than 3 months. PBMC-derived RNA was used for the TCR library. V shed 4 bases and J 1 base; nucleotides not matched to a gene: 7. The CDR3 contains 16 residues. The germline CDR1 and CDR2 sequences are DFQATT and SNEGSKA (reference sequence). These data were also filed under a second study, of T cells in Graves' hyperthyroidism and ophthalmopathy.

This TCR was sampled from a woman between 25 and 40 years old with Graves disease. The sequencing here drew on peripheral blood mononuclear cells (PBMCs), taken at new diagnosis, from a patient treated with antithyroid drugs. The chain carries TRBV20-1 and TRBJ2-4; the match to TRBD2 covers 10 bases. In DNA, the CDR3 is TGCAGTGCTACTAGACCGGGACTAGCGGCCAAAAACATTCAGTACTTC. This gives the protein CSATRPGLAAKNIQYF.